This T cell receptor beta chain was recovered during a study of T cell responses to AZD1222 COVID-19 vaccine. V lost 1 base and J lost 10; bases outside the gene matches: 3. Germline V gives CDR1 MGHRA, CDR2 YSYEKL. This CDR3 is built from 14 residues. The protocol was immunoSEQ multiplex PCR, while the TCRdb copy is restricted to in-frame clones and leaves out a portion. The sample yields more than 150,000 clones, 85% to 95% seen once. The gene calls are TRBV4-1 and TRBJ1-6; 8 bases are shared with TRBD1. The material was peripheral blood, obtained 28 days after the second AZD1222 dose. The clonotype comes from an adult who received the AZD1222 COVID-19 vaccine. DNA for the CDR3: TGCGCCAGCAGCCAAGGGGACAGGTTCTCACCCCTCCACTTT. Translation gives CASSQGDRFSPLHF.